This is a list of T cell receptor beta chains from one sample in a study of cytomegalovirus exposure and HLA in healthy donors. Some clones are missing from TCRdb's copy, which holds only in-frame ones; the method was immunoSEQ multiplex PCR. The sample has about 160,000 clones, approximately 80% seen once. The sequenced sample consisted of PBMCs. The receptors here all came from a middle-aged man in good health and CMV-seronegative. CDR3s include the opening cysteine and the closing phenylalanine or tryptophan. The order of the fields is CDR3 length, clone size, J gene, V gene, D gene, CDR3 protein, CDR3 DNA. D genes are given only for firm matches. Some rows mark clone size as missing; the rest say once, few, many or name a class of expanded clone.

11,many,TRBJ2-7,TRBV6-6,-,CASSVNYEQYF,TGTGCCAGCAGTGTTAACTACGAGCAGTACTTC
14,-,TRBJ1-2,TRBV12-1,-,CASSFGGAFYGYTF,TGTGCCAGCAGCTTTGGTGGGGCCTTCTATGGCTACACCTTC
15,-,TRBJ1-1,TRBV4-1,-,CASSQLYRANTEAFF,TGCGCCAGCAGCCAGTTATACAGGGCGAACACTGAAGCTTTCTTT
16,-,TRBJ2-7,TRBV27,-,CASSLTPRRGAYEQYF,TGTGCCAGCAGTTTAACCCCCCGCAGGGGGGCCTACGAGCAGTACTTC
18,-,TRBJ1-6,TRBV19,-,CASSQDPQGSSYNSPLHF,TGTGCCAGTAGCCAAGACCCGCAGGGGAGCTCCTATAATTCACCCCTCCACTTT
16,-,TRBJ2-2,TRBV5-4,TRBD1,CASSAGGTGNTGELFF,TGTGCCAGCAGTGCAGGCGGGACAGGCAACACCGGGGAGCTGTTTTTT
11,-,TRBJ1-1,TRBV21-1,-,CASSKTGTTFF,TGTGCCAGCAGCAAGACAGGGACAACTTTCTTT
15,-,TRBJ2-1,TRBV6-5,TRBD2,CASSYSWGGSGEQFF,TGTGCCAGCAGTTACTCCTGGGGGGGTAGTGGAGAGCAGTTCTTC
18,-,TRBJ2-5,TRBV4-3,TRBD1,CASSRGWGLGTDVETQYF,TGCGCCAGCAGCCGTGGGTGGGGTCTTGGGACAGACGTGGAGACCCAGTACTTC
18,-,TRBJ2-7,TRBV28,TRBD1,CASSFGTGVLRANYEQYF,TGTGCCAGCAGTTTCGGGACAGGGGTTTTAAGGGCCAACTACGAGCAGTACTTC
15,-,TRBJ2-7,TRBV6-5,TRBD2,CASSPSGGPTYEQYF,TGTGCCAGCAGTCCTAGCGGGGGACCTACCTACGAGCAGTACTTC
16,-,TRBJ2-3,TRBV19,TRBD2,CASSSRLAGGVNTQYF,TGTGCCAGTAGTTCGCGACTAGCGGGGGGAGTAAATACGCAGTATTTT
16,-,TRBJ2-3,TRBV7-6,-,CASSLAGVGYTDTQYF,TGTGCCAGCAGCTTAGCGGGAGTGGGGTACACAGATACGCAGTATTTT
13,-,TRBJ1-5,TRBV30,TRBD1,CASGTGGNQPQHF,TGTGCTTCCGGGACAGGGGGCAATCAGCCCCAGCATTTT
11,few,TRBJ2-5,TRBV2,-,CASSAVETQYF,TGTGCCAGCAGTGCTGTGGAGACCCAGTACTTC
15,-,TRBJ1-5,TRBV2,TRBD1,CASRRDRGQHQPQHF,TGTGCCAGCAGGAGGGACAGGGGTCAGCATCAGCCCCAGCATTTT
15,-,TRBJ1-2,TRBV19,TRBD1,CASNLGTGKNYGYTF,TGTGCCAGTAATCTTGGGACAGGGAAAAACTATGGCTACACCTTC
10,-,TRBJ1-5,TRBV5-8,-,CASSFGPQHF,TGTGCCAGCAGCTTCGGGCCCCAGCATTTT
13,-,TRBJ1-2,TRBV2,-,CASMYGANYGYTF,TGTGCCAGCATGTATGGAGCGAATTATGGCTACACCTTC
16,few,TRBJ2-7,TRBV5-4,TRBD2,CASSNPSGGLSYEQYF,TGTGCCAGCAGCAATCCTAGCGGGGGCCTCTCCTACGAGCAGTACTTC
13,-,TRBJ1-5,TRBV6-5,-,CASSPTPNWPQHF,TGTGCCAGCAGTCCCACCCCTAATTGGCCCCAGCATTTT
15,once,TRBJ2-5,TRBV7-3,TRBD2,CASSRTSGVLETQYF,TGTGCCAGCAGCCGGACTAGCGGGGTATTAGAGACCCAGTACTTC
11,-,TRBJ2-1,TRBV2,-,CASTSYNEQFF,TGTGCCAGCACCTCTTACAATGAGCAGTTCTTC
13,-,TRBJ1-1,TRBV7-2,-,CASRETGGTEAFF,TGTGCCAGCAGAGAAACGGGGGGCACTGAAGCTTTCTTT
15,-,TRBJ1-1,TRBV2,-,CASSEVTSPANEAFF,TGTGCCAGCAGTGAAGTGACTTCCCCCGCGAATGAAGCTTTCTTT
12,-,TRBJ2-5,TRBV29-1,-,CSVEQGGETQYF,TGCAGCGTTGAACAGGGTGGAGAGACCCAGTACTTC
13,-,TRBJ2-1,TRBV25-1,-,CASSEFVGNEQFF,TGTGCCAGCAGTGAATTTGTCGGTAATGAGCAGTTCTTC
14,-,TRBJ2-1,TRBV9,TRBD1,CASTQGQGYNEQFF,TGTGCCAGCACCCAGGGACAGGGCTACAATGAGCAGTTCTTC
13,few,TRBJ1-4,TRBV6-4,-,CASSATANEKLFF,TGTGCCAGCAGTGCCACAGCTAATGAAAAACTGTTTTTT
18,-,TRBJ1-2,TRBV15,-,CATSRTGWQVTGSGGYTF,TGTGCCACCAGCAGAACAGGGTGGCAGGTGACAGGATCGGGCGGCTACACCTTC
14,-,TRBJ2-4,TRBV19,-,CASSYQADKDIQYF,TGTGCCAGTAGTTATCAGGCAGACAAAGACATTCAGTACTTC
13,-,TRBJ2-7,TRBV5-1,-,CASSGAGASEQYF,TGCGCCAGCAGCGGCGCGGGGGCAAGCGAGCAGTACTTC
15,once,TRBJ2-2,TRBV4-1,-,CASSHRDSYTGELFF,TGCGCCAGCAGCCACCGGGACTCCTACACCGGGGAGCTGTTTTTT
16,-,TRBJ1-1,TRBV28,TRBD1,CASSLPGADRGTEAFF,TGTGCCAGCAGTCTACCGGGAGCCGACAGGGGCACTGAAGCTTTCTTT
14,-,TRBJ1-1,TRBV25-1,-,CASSEAGRGTEAFF,TGTGCCAGCAGTGAGGCAGGGAGGGGCACTGAAGCTTTCTTT